The 8 T cell receptor beta chains listed next were all sequenced from one sample in a study of sequential checkpoint blockade in melanoma. Treatment meaning: randomized to nivolumab then ipilimumab (arm A) or the reverse (arm B). Sequencing was performed with immunoSEQ multiplex PCR; in TCRdb, only in-frame clones are kept and a portion is missing. The repertoire holds 20,000 to 25,000 clones, with roughly 86% as singletons. The starting material was CD8+ T cells sorted from blood (inferred from file names), obtained from a patient given nivolumab and ipilimumab in sequence. These TCRs come from a human donor with melanoma.

The chain carries TRBV7-2 and TRBJ2-1; 10 bases agree with TRBD2. The CDR3 spans 18 residues. The V gene end was trimmed by 1 base and the J gene end by 4 bases; junction bases not matched to a gene: 10. The V gene's germline CDR1 is SGHTA and CDR2 FQGNSA. CDR3 sequence: CASSLGLAGVQRYNEQFF. The CDR3, as DNA: TGTGCCAGCAGCTTAGGGCTAGCGGGAGTTCAACGGTACAATGAGCAGTTCTTC.

The chain is built from TRBV5-1 and TRBJ2-2; D may be TRBD1 (6 bases). V lost 4 bases and J 5 bases, leaving 12 bases between the germline ends. In germline, CDR1 is SGHRS, CDR2 YFSETQ. The CDR3 runs 14 residues. CDR3 nucleotides: TGCGCCAGCAGCGCTTACAGGGAGACCGGGGAGCTGTTTTTT. Its translation: CASSAYRETGELFF. The complete variable domain, with remaining parts taken from reference TRBV5-1 and TRBJ2-2, reads KAGVTQTPRYLIKTRGQQVTLSCSPISGHRSVSWYQQTPGQGLQFLFEYFSETQRNKGNFPGRFSGRQFSNSRSEMNVSTLELGDSALYLCASSAYRETGELFFGEGSRLTVL.

This chain uses TRBV27 with TRBJ2-3; D ambiguous. Germline V gene sequence: CDR1 MNHEY, CDR2 SMNVEV (reference sequence). Trimming shortened V by 6 bases and J by 3 bases, and 16 bases separated the two germline ends. CDR3 size: 15 residues. For the CDR3, the DNA is TGTGCCAGCAGGCCGGCCGGGTACGGGACAGATACGCAGTATTTT. Its translation is CASRPAGYGTDTQYF.

The chain joins TRBV11-3 to TRBJ2-1; perhaps TRBD2 as D (7 bases). The CDR3 runs 14 residues. Between the trimmed V and J ends, which lost 2 bases and 9 bases, there was a span of 14 bases. Germline CDR1 is SGHNT and CDR2 is YENEEA. CDR3 DNA: TGTGCCAGCAGCTTAAAGGGGGGGGGAGTTGAGCAGTTCTTC. This translates into CASSLKGGGVEQFF.

This clone was seen a single time. The chain is built from TRBV18 and TRBJ2-4, with D possibly being TRBD1 (5 bases). This CDR3 is built from 15 residues. The V gene's germline CDR1 is KGHSH and CDR2 LQKENI. The germline V and J ends were trimmed by 3 bases and 0 bases, with 9 bases remaining between them. The CDR3 is CASSPPGQAKNIQYF. CDR3 in DNA: TGTGCCAGCTCACCTCCAGGGCAAGCCAAAAACATTCAGTACTTC.

This chain links TRBV6-6 with TRBJ2-5; 10 positions agree with TRBD2. V was clipped by 8 bases and J by 4 bases; unmatched bases: 4. This CDR3 is 13 amino acids long. Germline V gene sequence: CDR1 MNHNY, CDR2 SVGAGI (reference sequence). CDR3 sequence reads: CASWASGRETQYF. CDR3 coding DNA: TGTGCCAGCTGGGCTAGCGGGAGAGAGACCCAGTACTTC.

The chain carries TRBV5-1 and TRBJ2-7, with 8 bases lining up with TRBD1. Germline CDR1 SGHRS, CDR2 YFSETQ. V trimming: 4 bases; J trimming: 3 bases; junction bases outside the gene matches: 12. This CDR3 region has 16 residues. CDR3 nucleotide sequence: TGCGCCAGCAGCGATCAGACCGGGACAGGATTCTACGAGCAGTACTTC. It yields the protein CASSDQTGTGFYEQYF.

This clone was detected once. The gene calls are TRBV9 and TRBJ2-3; 8 bases are shared with TRBD2. This CDR3 spans 15 amino acids. The V segment lost 0 bases and the J segment 1 base; nucleotides outside the gene matches: 1. In germline, CDR1 is SGDLS, CDR2 YYNGEE. The CDR3 nucleotides read TGTGCCAGCAGCGTAGAACTAGCGGGCACAGATACGCAGTATTTT. It yields the protein CASSVELAGTDTQYF. Supplemented by reference TRBV9 and TRBJ2-3, the full variable domain reads DSGVTQTPKHLITATGQRVTLRCSPRSGDLSVYWYQQSLDQGLQFLIQYYNGEERAKGNILERFSAQQFPDLHSELNLSSLELGDSALYFCASSVELAGTDTQYFGPGTRLTVL.